This is a list of T cell receptor beta chains from one sample in a study of cytomegalovirus exposure and HLA in healthy donors. The table came from immunoSEQ multiplex PCR; TCRdb's copy has only in-frame clones and leaves some out. This table has approximately 160,000 clones, around 68% appearing once. Sequencing was done on a sample of PBMCs. The receptors derive from a woman in her thirties or forties in good health and CMV-seropositive. Both conserved end residues are part of each CDR3. The D gene is left open where the match is weak. A clone size is listed for some rows: how often the clone was seen (once, few, many), or a class if it is expanded.

NA | TRBJ2-7 | TRBV14 | TRBD2 | TGTGCCAGCAGCCAAAACTGGGCGGGAGAGGAGCAGTACTTC | CASSQNWAGEEQYF
NA | TRBJ2-3 | TRBV4-2 | TRBD2 | TGTGCCAGCAGCCAAGATCTTGTCGGGGGGGACACAGATACGCAGTATTTT | CASSQDLVGGDTDTQYF
NA | TRBJ2-3 | TRBV5-6 | NA | TGTGCCAGCGGAAGGGAAGGGGGAGCAGATACGCAGTATTTT | CASGREGGADTQYF
few | TRBJ1-3 | TRBV6-5 | NA | TGTGCCAGCAGTTACTCCGGTTTCCCTGGAAACACCATATATTTT | CASSYSGFPGNTIYF
NA | TRBJ2-7 | TRBV9 | TRBD2 | TGTGCCAGCAGCCCCCAGGGACTAGCGGGGGGTACACCCTACGAGCAGTACTTC | CASSPQGLAGGTPYEQYF
NA | TRBJ2-7 | TRBV2 | TRBD1 | TGTGCCAGCAGTGAGGGACAGGCGGGGCTCTACGAGCAGTACTTC | CASSEGQAGLYEQYF
NA | TRBJ2-2 | TRBV6-5 | TRBD1 | TGTGCCAGCAGTTCACCGGGACAGGGGGCGGCCGGGGAGCTGTTTTTT | CASSSPGQGAAGELFF
few | TRBJ2-1 | TRBV15 | TRBD2 | TGTGCCACCAGCAGTCCAGGACTAGCGGGCCAGGAGGATGAGCAGTTCTTC | CATSSPGLAGQEDEQFF
few | TRBJ2-7 | TRBV4-2 | TRBD2 | TGTGCCAGCAGCCAAGAAACATCCGGACTAGCGGGAGGGTTGTACTTC | CASSQETSGLAGGLYF
few | TRBJ2-1 | TRBV2 | NA | TGTGCCAGCAGTGAAGCCCAGCGGGCGTGGAATGAGCAGTTCTTC | CASSEAQRAWNEQFF
NA | TRBJ2-3 | TRBV9 | NA | TGTGCCAGCAGCCCCCGTGGAGCGGCCTTCGATACGCAGTATTTT | CASSPRGAAFDTQYF
NA | TRBJ2-7 | TRBV11-2 | TRBD1 | TGTGCCAGCAGCTCCGGGTGGGACAGGATCTTCTACGAGCAGTACTTC | CASSSGWDRIFYEQYF
few | TRBJ2-7 | TRBV7-2 | NA | TGTGCCAGCAGCTTAGTTCAGGGTACCTACGAGCAGTACTTC | CASSLVQGTYEQYF
NA | TRBJ2-7 | TRBV5-6 | TRBD1 | TGTGCCAGCAGCTTGGTGGGGACAGGTTCATACGAGCAGTACTTC | CASSLVGTGSYEQYF
NA | TRBJ1-1 | TRBV5-1 | NA | TGCGCCAGCAGCCAGGGTCGGGACACTGAAGCTTTCTTT | CASSQGRDTEAFF
NA | TRBJ2-5 | TRBV9 | NA | TGTGCCAGCAGCGTATCAGGATTATACCAAGAGACCCAGTACTTC | CASSVSGLYQETQYF
NA | TRBJ2-7 | TRBV29-1 | NA | TGCAGCGTTGTTTTGATTGACGGAGGCCCCTCCGAGCAGTACTTC | CSVVLIDGGPSEQYF
NA | TRBJ1-5 | TRBV28 | NA | TGTGCCAGCATCGAGTCAGGGGCGGATCAGCCCCAGCATTTT | CASIESGADQPQHF
NA | TRBJ2-2 | TRBV6-4 | NA | TGTGCCAGCAGTGCCTCGGGCGCTGCCGGGGAGCTGTTTTTT | CASSASGAAGELFF
NA | TRBJ2-3 | TRBV28 | NA | TGTGCCAGCAGTTTATCGGTAACCGGTTCCCTTCAAGATACGCAGTATTTT | CASSLSVTGSLQDTQYF
NA | TRBJ2-3 | TRBV5-1 | NA | TGCGCCAGCAGGCCGGCACCGGGACTCCGTACCACTAGCACAGATACGCAGTATTTT | CASRPAPGLRTTSTDTQYF
NA | TRBJ2-7 | TRBV19 | NA | TGTGCCAGTAGTATAATGAGGGGGACCGTCTACGAGCAGTACTTC | CASSIMRGTVYEQYF
few | TRBJ1-2 | TRBV9 | TRBD1 | TGTGCCAGCAGCGCCGGACAGGGAAGGGTTTCTGGCTACACCTTC | CASSAGQGRVSGYTF
NA | TRBJ1-1 | TRBV19 | NA | TGTGCCAGTAGCAGACAGGCAATGAACACTGAAGCTTTCTTT | CASSRQAMNTEAFF
NA | TRBJ1-2 | TRBV7-2 | TRBD1 | TGTGCCAGCAGCTTAGCGTTCGGGACAGGGGGCGGTGGCTACACCTTC | CASSLAFGTGGGGYTF
NA | TRBJ2-1 | TRBV4-1 | TRBD2 | TGCGCCAGCAGCCAAGATCGGGCTAGCGGAAACAATGAGCAGTTCTTC | CASSQDRASGNNEQFF
NA | TRBJ2-3 | TRBV7-2 | TRBD2 | TGTGCCAGCAGCTTACCTACCGGGGGGGGCACAGATACGCAGTATTTT | CASSLPTGGGTDTQYF
NA | TRBJ1-4 | TRBV4-1 | TRBD1 | TGCGCCAGCAGCCGGCAGGGACAGGGGGTAGATGAAAAACTGTTTTTT | CASSRQGQGVDEKLFF
NA | TRBJ1-2 | TRBV6-5 | TRBD1 | TGTGCCAGCAGTATGGGACAGCCACCCTATGGCTACACCTTC | CASSMGQPPYGYTF
NA | TRBJ2-1 | TRBV9 | NA | TGTGCCAGCAGCGTGACTGGTACCCCCGATGAGCAGTTCTTC | CASSVTGTPDEQFF
NA | TRBJ1-5 | TRBV6-5 | NA | TGTGCCAGCAGTTACTCTGGGAGAAACGAGCCCCAGCATTTT | CASSYSGRNEPQHF
NA | TRBJ2-1 | TRBV5-1 | TRBD2 | TGCGCCAGCAGAGGAGTAGCGGGAGGGTTCCAGTTCAATGAGCAGTTCTTC | CASRGVAGGFQFNEQFF
NA | TRBJ1-2 | TRBV9 | NA | TGTGCCAGCAGCCCTGGGGGGACTTCTAACTATGGCTACACCTTC | CASSPGGTSNYGYTF
NA | TRBJ1-1 | TRBV7-2 | NA | TGTGCCAGCAGCTTAGGACAGTCGAACACTGAAGCTTTCTTT | CASSLGQSNTEAFF
once | TRBJ2-1 | TRBV28 | TRBD2 | TGTGCCAGTCCCCCTCCCGGGACTAGCGTGAACAATGAGCAGTTCTTC | CASPPPGTSVNNEQFF
few | TRBJ1-1 | TRBV6-5 | NA | TGTGCCAGCAGTTACAGGGGAGGATCGGCCACTGAAGCTTTCTTT | CASSYRGGSATEAFF
NA | TRBJ1-1 | TRBV29-1 | NA | TGCAGCGTTGAAGTAGCGGCGAACACTGAAGCTTTCTTT | CSVEVAANTEAFF
few | TRBJ2-1 | TRBV5-1 | TRBD2 | TGCGCCAGCAGCCCCGAACTAGCGTCCAATGAGCAGTTCTTC | CASSPELASNEQFF
NA | TRBJ1-5 | TRBV19 | TRBD1 | TGTGCCAGTAGTACCTTAACAGGGGACCCGCCCCAGCATTTT | CASSTLTGDPPQHF
NA | TRBJ2-7 | TRBV19 | TRBD2 | TGTGCCAGTAGTCCAGCTAGCGGGCCCTACGAGCAGTACTTC | CASSPASGPYEQYF
NA | TRBJ1-2 | TRBV6-6 | NA | TGTGCCAGCAGTTACCCAGTTACCACTAACTATGGCTACACCTTC | CASSYPVTTNYGYTF
few | TRBJ1-3 | TRBV5-1 | TRBD1 | TGCGCCAGCACTGATGGGACAGCCTCTGGAAACACCATATATTTT | CASTDGTASGNTIYF
NA | TRBJ2-5 | TRBV19 | TRBD2 | TGTGCCAGTAGTGACCCGGGACTAGGGGGAGAGACCCAGTACTTC | CASSDPGLGGETQYF
NA | TRBJ2-1 | TRBV29-1 | TRBD2 | TGCAGCGCCAAGACTAGCGGGGGGCCCAATGAGCAGTTCTTC | CSAKTSGGPNEQFF
few | TRBJ2-3 | TRBV5-4 | NA | TGTGCCAGCAGCCCTGGAGGGCAGGGAACAGATACGCAGTATTTT | CASSPGGQGTDTQYF
once | TRBJ2-7 | TRBV5-1 | TRBD1 | TGCGCCAGCAGTTTAACAGGGGGGATCTCCTACGAGCAGTACTTC | CASSLTGGISYEQYF